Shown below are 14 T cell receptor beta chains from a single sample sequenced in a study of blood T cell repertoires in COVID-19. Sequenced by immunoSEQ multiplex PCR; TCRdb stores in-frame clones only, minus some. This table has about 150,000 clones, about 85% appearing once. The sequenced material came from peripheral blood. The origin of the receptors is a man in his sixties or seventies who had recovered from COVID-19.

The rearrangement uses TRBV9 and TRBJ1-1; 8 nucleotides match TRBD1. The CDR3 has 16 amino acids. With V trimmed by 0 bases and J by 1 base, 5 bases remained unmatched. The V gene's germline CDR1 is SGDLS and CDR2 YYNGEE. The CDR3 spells CASSVGTGFSNTEAFF. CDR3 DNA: TGTGCCAGCAGCGTAGGGACAGGGTTTTCGAACACTGAAGCTTTCTTT.

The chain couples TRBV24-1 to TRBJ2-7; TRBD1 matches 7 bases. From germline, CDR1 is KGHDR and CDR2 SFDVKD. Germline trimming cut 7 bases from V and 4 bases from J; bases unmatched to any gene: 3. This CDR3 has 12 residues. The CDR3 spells CATSRDSYEQYF. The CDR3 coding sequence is TGTGCCACCAGCCGGGACAGTTACGAGCAGTACTTC.

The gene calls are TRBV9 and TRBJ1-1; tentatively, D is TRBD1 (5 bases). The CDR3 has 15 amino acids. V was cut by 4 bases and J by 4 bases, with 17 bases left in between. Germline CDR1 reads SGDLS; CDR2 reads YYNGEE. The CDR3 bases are TGTGCCAGCAGCTTCCGACCAGGGATCGTCACTGAAGCTTTCTTT. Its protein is CASSFRPGIVTEAFF. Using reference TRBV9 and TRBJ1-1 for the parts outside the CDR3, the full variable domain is DSGVTQTPKHLITATGQRVTLRCSPRSGDLSVYWYQQSLDQGLQFLIQYYNGEERAKGNILERFSAQQFPDLHSELNLSSLELGDSALYFCASSFRPGIVTEAFFGQGTRLTVV.

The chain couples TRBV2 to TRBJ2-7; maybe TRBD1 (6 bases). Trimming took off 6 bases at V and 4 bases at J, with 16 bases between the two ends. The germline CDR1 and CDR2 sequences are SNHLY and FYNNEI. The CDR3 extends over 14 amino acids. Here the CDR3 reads CASSRDNGSYEQYF. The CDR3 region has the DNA TGTGCCAGCAGCCGGGACAACGGTTCGTACGAGCAGTACTTC.

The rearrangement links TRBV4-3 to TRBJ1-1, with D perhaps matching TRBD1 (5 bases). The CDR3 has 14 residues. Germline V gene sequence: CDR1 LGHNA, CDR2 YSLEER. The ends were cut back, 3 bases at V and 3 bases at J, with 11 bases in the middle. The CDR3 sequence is CASSQGTGDTEAFF. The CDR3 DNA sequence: TGCGCCAGCAGCCAGGGAACGGGGGACACTGAAGCTTTCTTT.

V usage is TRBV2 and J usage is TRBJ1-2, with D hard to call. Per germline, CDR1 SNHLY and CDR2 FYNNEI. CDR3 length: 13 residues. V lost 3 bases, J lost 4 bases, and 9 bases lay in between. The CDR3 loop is CASSDASSYGYTF. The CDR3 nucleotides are TGTGCCAGCAGTGATGCGTCTTCCTATGGCTACACCTTC.

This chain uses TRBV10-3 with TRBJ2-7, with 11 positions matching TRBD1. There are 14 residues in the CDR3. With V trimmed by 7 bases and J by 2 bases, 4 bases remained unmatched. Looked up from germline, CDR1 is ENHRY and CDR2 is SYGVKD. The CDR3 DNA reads TGTGCCATCACCCCGGGACAGGGGGCCTACGAGCAGTACTTC. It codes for CAITPGQGAYEQYF.

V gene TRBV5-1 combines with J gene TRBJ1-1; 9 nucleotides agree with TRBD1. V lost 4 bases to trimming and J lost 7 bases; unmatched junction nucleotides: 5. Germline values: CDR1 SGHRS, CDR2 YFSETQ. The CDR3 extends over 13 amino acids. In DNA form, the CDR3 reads TGCGCCAGCAGCAGTACAGGGGGCTTTGAAGCTTTCTTT. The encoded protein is CASSSTGGFEAFF.

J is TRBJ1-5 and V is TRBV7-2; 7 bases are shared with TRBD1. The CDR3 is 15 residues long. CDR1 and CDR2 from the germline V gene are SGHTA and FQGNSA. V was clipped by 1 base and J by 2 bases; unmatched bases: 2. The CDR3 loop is CASSLDGTGNQPQHF. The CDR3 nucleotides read TGTGCCAGCAGCTTAGATGGGACAGGCAATCAGCCCCAGCATTTT.

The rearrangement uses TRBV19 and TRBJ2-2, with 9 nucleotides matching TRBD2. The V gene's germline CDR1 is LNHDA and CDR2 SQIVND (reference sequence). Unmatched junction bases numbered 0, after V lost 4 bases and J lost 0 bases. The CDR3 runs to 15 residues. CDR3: CASSSGRANTGELFF. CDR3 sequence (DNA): TGTGCCAGTAGTAGCGGGAGGGCGAACACCGGGGAGCTGTTTTTT.

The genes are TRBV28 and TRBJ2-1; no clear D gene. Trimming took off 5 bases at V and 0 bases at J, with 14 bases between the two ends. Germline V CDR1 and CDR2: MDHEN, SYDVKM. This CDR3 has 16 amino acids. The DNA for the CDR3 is TGTGCCAGCAGTCCATCAGATACCAGCTCCTACAATGAGCAGTTCTTC. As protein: CASSPSDTSSYNEQFF.

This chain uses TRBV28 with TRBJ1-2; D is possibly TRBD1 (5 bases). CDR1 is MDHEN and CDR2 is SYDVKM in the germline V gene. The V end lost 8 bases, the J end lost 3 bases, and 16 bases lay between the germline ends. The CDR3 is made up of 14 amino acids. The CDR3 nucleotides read TGTGCCAGCGGGTTGCAGGGAACCTACTATGGCTACACCTTC. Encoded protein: CASGLQGTYYGYTF.

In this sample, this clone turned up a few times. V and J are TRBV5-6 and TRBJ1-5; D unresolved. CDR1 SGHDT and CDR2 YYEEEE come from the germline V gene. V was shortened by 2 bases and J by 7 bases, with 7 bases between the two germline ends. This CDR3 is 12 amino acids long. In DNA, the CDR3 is TGTGCCAGCAGCTTTAGCGACCAGCCCCAGCATTTT. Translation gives CASSFSDQPQHF.

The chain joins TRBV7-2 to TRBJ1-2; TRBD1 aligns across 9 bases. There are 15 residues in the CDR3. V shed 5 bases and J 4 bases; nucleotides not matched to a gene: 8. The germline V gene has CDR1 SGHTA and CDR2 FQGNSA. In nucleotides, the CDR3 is TGTGCCAGCAGCACCAGACAGGGGGGGTCCTATGGCTACACCTTC. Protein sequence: CASSTRQGGSYGYTF.